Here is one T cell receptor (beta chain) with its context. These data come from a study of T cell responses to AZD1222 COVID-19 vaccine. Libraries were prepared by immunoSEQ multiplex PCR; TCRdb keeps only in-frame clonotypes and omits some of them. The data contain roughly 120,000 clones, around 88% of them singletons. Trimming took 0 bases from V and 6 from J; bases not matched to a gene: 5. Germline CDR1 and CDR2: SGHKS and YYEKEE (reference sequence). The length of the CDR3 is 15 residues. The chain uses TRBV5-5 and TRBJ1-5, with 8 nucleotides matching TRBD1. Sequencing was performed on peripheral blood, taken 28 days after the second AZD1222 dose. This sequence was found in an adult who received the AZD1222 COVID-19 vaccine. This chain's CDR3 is CASSLETGVSQPQHF. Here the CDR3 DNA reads TGTGCCAGCAGCTTGGAGACAGGGGTTAGTCAGCCCCAGCATTTT.